These T cell receptor beta chains were read from a single sample in a study of Graves' ophthalmopathy and Graves' hyperthyroidism. From the multiplex PCR reads, TCRdb called clonotypes with MiXCR, one entry per CDR3 protein. This sample has about 1.1 million distinct CDR3 sequences, with roughly 35% found just once. The sequenced sample was peripheral blood or thyroid tissue (not recorded which). Every receptor here comes from an adult man with Graves' hyperthyroidism. Both conserved end residues are trimmed from each CDR3.

v_call,j_call,cdr3_aa
TRBV20-1,TRBJ1-4,SARAPGQGGEKLF
TRBV10-3,TRBJ1-1,AIKPGGTEAF
TRBV7-9,TRBJ1-6,ASSLLGQANSPLH
TRBV20-1,TRBJ2-7,SAMGQGTEQY
TRBV2,TRBJ2-7,ASRWTETYEQY
TRBV20-1,TRBJ2-5,SAGGPDRKEETQY
TRBV29-1,TRBJ2-5,SVRDREGETQY
TRBV5-8,TRBJ1-5,ASSQRDRGFQPQH
TRBV7-2,TRBJ2-7,ASSLGTGTYGQY
TRBV7-2,TRBJ1-6,ASSPYKGTPLH
TRBV19,TRBJ2-7,ASSLRDSHYEQY
TRBV7-9,TRBJ2-7,ASSLGRRNYEQY
TRBV4-1,TRBJ1-4,ASSQGLGQVRKLF
TRBV20-1,TRBJ2-7,SARGGGPSEQY
TRBV7-9,TRBJ2-1,ASSSGDSLREF
TRBV5-4,TRBJ2-7,ASSLGTVHYEQY
TRBV30,TRBJ1-1,AWKSKQGNTEAF
TRBV5-1,TRBJ2-2,ASSLTGNTGELF
TRBV29-1,TRBJ1-4,SVPGQTNEKLF
TRBV27,TRBJ2-7,ASSSYGTSDPYEQY
TRBV25-1,TRBJ1-5,ASSEGKLAGGETQH
TRBV6-1,TRBJ1-2,AILWVGSYGYT
TRBV20-1,TRBJ2-7,SARDRERPNYEQY
TRBV29-1,TRBJ2-5,SVDSARDRGPMEY
TRBV24-1,TRBJ1-1,ATSDRGAGNTEAF
TRBV7-2,TRBJ1-2,ASSSGQGPLGGGYT
TRBV7-2,TRBJ1-4,ASSLVFDFNEKLF
TRBV7-8,TRBJ1-2,ASSLGWDRGTRGYT